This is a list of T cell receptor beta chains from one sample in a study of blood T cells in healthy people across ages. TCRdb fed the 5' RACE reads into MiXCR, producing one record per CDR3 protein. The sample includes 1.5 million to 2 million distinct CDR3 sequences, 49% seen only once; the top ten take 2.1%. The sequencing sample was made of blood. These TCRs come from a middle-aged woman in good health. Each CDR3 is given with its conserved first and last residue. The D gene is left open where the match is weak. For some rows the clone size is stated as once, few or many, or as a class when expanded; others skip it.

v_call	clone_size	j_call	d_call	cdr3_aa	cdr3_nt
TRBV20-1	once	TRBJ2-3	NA	CSARDYGGGGISQYF	TGCAGTGCTAGAGATTATGGAGGAGGAGGTATCTCGCAGTATTTT
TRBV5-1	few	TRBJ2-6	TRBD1	CASSPRQGAGGANVLTF	TGCGCCAGCAGCCCAAGACAGGGGGCTGGTGGGGCCAACGTCCTGACTTTC
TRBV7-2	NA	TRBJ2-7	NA	CASSSLSGTYEQYF	TGTGCCAGCAGTTCCCTCTCCGGGACCTACGAGCAGTACTTC
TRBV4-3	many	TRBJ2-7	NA	CASSQERAYEQYF	TGCGCCAGCAGCCAAGAGAGGGCCTACGAGCAGTACTTC
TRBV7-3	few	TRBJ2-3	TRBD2	CASSLTSGGGPTDTQYF	TGTGCCAGCAGCTTAACATCCGGCGGGGGGCCTACAGATACGCAGTATTTT
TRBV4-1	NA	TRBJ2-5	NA	CASSQAGGAEETQYF	TGCGCCAGCAGCCAAGCTGGGGGGGCCGAGGAGACCCAGTACTTC
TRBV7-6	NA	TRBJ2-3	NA	CASSLAEGRVDTQYF	TGTGCCAGCAGCTTAGCAGAGGGGAGAGTGGATACGCAGTATTTT
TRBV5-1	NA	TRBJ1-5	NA	CASSFLPASNQPQHF	TGCGCCAGCAGCTTTTTGCCAGCGAGCAATCAGCCCCAGCATTTT
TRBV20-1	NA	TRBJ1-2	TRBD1	CSASGTGGSNYGYTF	TGCAGTGCTTCCGGGACAGGAGGATCTAACTATGGCTACACCTTC
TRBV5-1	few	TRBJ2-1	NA	CASSPLGGPNEQFF	TGCGCCAGCAGCCCATTGGGGGGACCCAATGAGCAGTTCTTC
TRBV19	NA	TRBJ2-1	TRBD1	CASSSDRANEQFF	TGTGCCAGTAGTAGCGACAGGGCCAATGAGCAGTTCTTC
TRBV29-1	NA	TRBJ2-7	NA	CSVERVKSSYNEQYF	TGCAGCGTTGAACGGGTAAAGAGCTCCTACAATGAGCAGTACTTC
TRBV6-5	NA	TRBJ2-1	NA	CASSYDTTYNEQFF	TGTGCCAGCAGTTACGATACTACCTACAATGAGCAGTTCTTC
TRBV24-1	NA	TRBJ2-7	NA	CATSDRGQRQYF	TGTGCCACCAGTGATCGCGGACAGAGGCAGTACTTC
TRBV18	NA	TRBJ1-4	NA	CASSAGPLDNEKLFF	TGTGCCAGCTCAGCCGGACCTCTAGATAATGAAAAACTGTTTTTT
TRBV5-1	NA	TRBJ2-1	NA	CASSARQISYNEQFF	TGCGCCAGCAGCGCCAGACAGATTAGCTACAATGAGCAGTTCTTC
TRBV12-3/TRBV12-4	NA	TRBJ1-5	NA	CASSERNSKSSPQHF	TGTGCCAGCAGTGAAAGGAATTCCAAAAGTAGTCCCCAGCATTTT
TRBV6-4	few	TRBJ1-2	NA	CASSEEWAGGGYTF	TGTGCCAGCAGTGAAGAGTGGGCAGGCGGTGGCTACACCTTC
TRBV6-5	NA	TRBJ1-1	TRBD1	CASSYGQGGWNTEAFF	TGTGCCAGCAGTTATGGACAGGGGGGGTGGAACACTGAAGCTTTCTTT
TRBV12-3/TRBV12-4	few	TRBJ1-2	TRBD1	CASSPRQGDYPYGYTF	TGTGCCAGCAGTCCCCGACAGGGAGACTACCCCTATGGCTACACCTTC
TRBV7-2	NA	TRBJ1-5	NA	CASSFPGREGNQPQHF	TGTGCCAGCAGCTTCCCAGGGCGGGAGGGCAATCAGCCCCAGCATTTT
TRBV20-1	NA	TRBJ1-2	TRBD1	CSARDRGVNYGYTF	TGCAGTGCTAGGGACAGGGGTGTGAACTATGGCTACACCTTC
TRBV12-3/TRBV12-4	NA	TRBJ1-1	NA	CASSIYGGVGTEAFF	TGTGCCAGCAGTATATACGGGGGGGTCGGCACTGAAGCTTTCTTT
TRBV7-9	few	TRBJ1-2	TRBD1	CASSRATGNYGYTF	TGTGCCAGCAGCCGAGCGACAGGGAACTATGGCTACACCTTC
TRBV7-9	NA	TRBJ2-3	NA	CASSFGGGRDTQYF	TGTGCCAGCAGCTTTGGGGGCGGTCGGGATACGCAGTATTTT
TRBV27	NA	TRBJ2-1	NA	CAGGGRIRDEQFF	TGTGCCGGCGGAGGACGAATTAGAGATGAGCAGTTCTTC
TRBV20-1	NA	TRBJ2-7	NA	CSASLPNYEQYF	TGCAGTGCTAGTCTACCAAACTACGAGCAGTACTTC
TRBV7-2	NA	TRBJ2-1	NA	CASQDYNEQFF	TGTGCCAGCCAGGATTACAATGAGCAGTTCTTC
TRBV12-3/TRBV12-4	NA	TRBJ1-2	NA	CASSLSQDNYGYTF	TGTGCCAGCAGTCTCTCACAGGATAACTATGGCTACACCTTC
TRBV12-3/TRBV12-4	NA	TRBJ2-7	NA	CASSLSGQTYEQYF	TGTGCCAGCAGTCTTTCGGGACAAACCTACGAGCAGTACTTC
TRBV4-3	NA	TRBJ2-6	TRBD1	CASSQDRAFASGANVLTF	TGCGCCAGCAGCCAGGACAGGGCCTTCGCATCTGGGGCCAACGTCCTGACTTTC
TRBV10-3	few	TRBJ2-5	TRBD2	CAISGSGGPQETQYF	TGTGCCATCAGTGGAAGCGGGGGGCCCCAAGAGACCCAGTACTTC
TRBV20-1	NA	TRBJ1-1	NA	CSASDRMNTEAFF	TGCAGTGCTAGTGACAGAATGAACACTGAAGCTTTCTTT